The T cell receptor beta chain under discussion was sequenced for a study of blood T cells in healthy people across ages. Germline assignment: CDR1 LGHNA and CDR2 YSLEER. Losses at the gene ends were 4 bases for V and 5 bases for J; bases not matched to a gene: 8. The length of the CDR3 is 15 residues. Turning to this clonotype: The target antigen is unknown.

A J-beta primer mix and a sample-barcoded 5' primer were used in a second PCR of about 7 to 12 cycles. A tag from a template-switch adaptor with 12 random nucleotides marked each cDNA molecule. TCRdb used MiXCR to reprocess the 5' RACE reads, holding one entry per CDR3 protein. Among over 1.5 million distinct CDR3 sequences listed, about 50% were seen once. Study-level points and caveats: With naive T cell percentage, TCR beta diversity showed a strong correlation.

Sequenced sample: blood. This chain links TRBV4-3 with TRBJ2-5; the match to TRBD1 covers 9 bases. The TCR was taken from a woman between 40 and 55 years old in good health. CDR3 sequence reads: CASSPGQGAAETQYF. CDR3 sequence (DNA): TGCGCCAGCAGCCCGGGACAGGGTGCAGCCGAGACCCAGTACTTC.